The clone carrying this TCR beta chain was counted once. The CDR3 runs to 13 residues. Trimming shortened V by 2 bases and J by 6 bases, and 9 bases separated the two germline ends. The germline CDR1 and CDR2 sequences are LNHDA and SQIVND (reference sequence). The sample belongs to a study of cytomegalovirus exposure and HLA in healthy donors. The PCR was carried out with 60 Vbeta primers and 13 Jbeta primers. The data were produced by immunoSEQ multiplex PCR, yet TCRdb's version contains in-frame clones alone and is incomplete. The data contain about 120,000 clones, roughly 78% of them singletons. The sample consisted of PBMCs. The clonotype was recovered from a man aged 25-40 years in good health and CMV-seropositive. The V and J genes are TRBV19 and TRBJ2-3; D not certain. CDR3 region: CASSIRGTDTQYF. CDR3 sequence (DNA): TGTGCCAGTAGTATAAGAGGTACGGATACGCAGTATTTT. The entire variable domain, with the rest obtained from reference TRBV19 and TRBJ2-3, is as follows: DGGITQSPKYLFRKEGQNVTLSCEQNLNHDAMYWYRQDPGQGLRLIYYSQIVNDFQKGDIAEGYSVSREKKESFPLTVTSAQKNPTAFYLCASSIRGTDTQYFGPGTRLTVL.